The rows below give T cell receptor beta chains drawn from one sample of a study of CD8+ T cells in alopecia areata. Repertoires were generated with immunoSEQ multiplex PCR, while TCRdb's copy carries only in-frame clones and drops some. Of 95,000 to 120,000 clones in the sample, 50% to 65% are singletons; the top ten hold roughly 3.5%. This sample comprised CD4+ T cells sorted from blood, obtained at week 24, from a patient treated with tofacitinib. These receptor sequences come from a human donor with alopecia areata. Each CDR3 is given with its conserved first and last residue. A D gene is named only where the DNA matches it firmly.

J,D,V,CDR3
TRBJ2-1,-,TRBV2,CAVRNFSYNEQFF
TRBJ2-7,-,TRBV29-1,CSAADVGAPSLEQYF
TRBJ1-2,-,TRBV7-2,CASSLEQQPNYGYTF
TRBJ2-2,TRBD1,TRBV5-1,CASSPDRLPGELFF
TRBJ1-1,TRBD1,TRBV5-4,CAIGTARVNTEAFF
TRBJ2-7,TRBD1,TRBV30,CAWSTNGQASYEQYF
TRBJ1-1,-,TRBV30,CAWRNTEAFF
TRBJ2-3,TRBD2,TRBV2,CASSPGLAATDTQYF
TRBJ1-1,TRBD1,TRBV6-1,CASGPGQGTRVFF
TRBJ2-3,TRBD1,TRBV29-1,CSVRTGAADTQYF
TRBJ2-3,-,TRBV7-9,CASSQTIGVTDTQYF
TRBJ1-1,-,TRBV7-9,CASSLSQNTEAFF
TRBJ2-5,TRBD1,TRBV2,CASSSTGQGETQYF
TRBJ2-7,TRBD1,TRBV11-2,CASSRRQGSYEQYF
TRBJ1-1,-,TRBV5-8,CASSLEVGVTEAFF
TRBJ1-5,-,TRBV9,CASSVGGFSNQPQHF
TRBJ1-1,-,TRBV30,CAWSPGQRTNTEAFF
TRBJ2-3,-,TRBV18,CASSQVGGPSTDTQYF
TRBJ2-5,-,TRBV5-4,CASSLVGGQETQYF
TRBJ2-1,-,TRBV5-6,CASSFIDEQFF
TRBJ2-3,-,TRBV9,CASSVADGWDTDTQYF
TRBJ2-7,-,TRBV23-1,CASSYTGDTQGEQYF
TRBJ2-5,-,TRBV20-1,CSASGETQYF
TRBJ2-7,-,TRBV7-2,CASSESSYEQYF
TRBJ2-2,TRBD1,TRBV29-1,CSVPLSGQSTGELFF
TRBJ2-2,TRBD1,TRBV7-9,CASSFYWDSPNTGELFF
TRBJ1-5,TRBD1,TRBV10-3,CAISGGTGDQPQHF
TRBJ1-1,-,TRBV4-3,CASSRGGGTEAFF
TRBJ2-6,-,TRBV5-1,CASSSPSLVTGANVLTF
TRBJ2-7,-,TRBV20-1,CSAAQVSEQYF
TRBJ2-3,-,TRBV14,CASSHTDTQYF
TRBJ2-5,TRBD1,TRBV5-4,CASSLGQGAGEETQYF
TRBJ1-5,-,TRBV29-1,CSVVEKGYSNQPQHF
TRBJ2-3,-,TRBV29-1,CSVWATSTDTQYF
TRBJ1-2,-,TRBV28,CASSLQGYGYTF
TRBJ1-5,-,TRBV5-1,CASSLEGGQPQHF
TRBJ2-1,-,TRBV30,CAWVRFGYNEQFF
TRBJ2-5,-,TRBV4-1,CASSQDNRDYQETQYF
TRBJ1-2,-,TRBV6-5,CASRRDPNYGYTF
TRBJ1-5,-,TRBV30,CAWNTGINQPQHF
TRBJ2-1,-,TRBV10-3,CAISEGASSNEQFF
TRBJ1-6,TRBD1,TRBV5-6,CASSLPGQGGMSPLHF
TRBJ2-5,TRBD1,TRBV5-1,CASSYGQGQETQYF
TRBJ1-2,-,TRBV9,CASSVGPRGGYTF
TRBJ1-2,-,TRBV7-2,CASSPNDGQIGGYTF
TRBJ2-7,-,TRBV30,CACLGVQYEQYF
TRBJ2-2,TRBD1,TRBV2,CASRGQGNTGELFF
TRBJ1-5,TRBD1,TRBV2,CASSGDRGGNQPQHF
TRBJ1-3,-,TRBV27,CASSGIASGNTIYF
TRBJ1-1,-,TRBV18,CASSQATMNTEAFF
TRBJ1-1,TRBD1,TRBV7-2,CASSLLGTGAIPTF
TRBJ2-3,-,TRBV29-1,CSVEVLGTDTQYF
TRBJ1-1,-,TRBV5-4,CASSLDRVTEAFF
TRBJ2-3,-,TRBV29-1,CSVAVTRADTQYF
TRBJ2-3,-,TRBV4-1,CASRLDLKGHTDTQYF
TRBJ1-2,-,TRBV13,CASSRKPSGVGYTF
TRBJ2-3,-,TRBV5-5,CASSPPGPTDTQYF